This T cell receptor (beta chain) came from a study of PD-L1 blockade in urothelial cancer. Study information: Blood samples had a median of about 150,000 T cells. Findings of the study overall: Durable-benefit patients expanded tumor-associated blood clones more at 3 weeks. Better survival was predicted when blood TCR clonality before treatment fell below the median.

The table came from immunoSEQ multiplex PCR; TCRdb's copy has only in-frame clones and leaves some out. This table has 44,000 or so clones, around 82% appearing once. Comments on this clone: Its antigen is as yet unknown.

The germline V gene encodes CDR1 SGHTA and CDR2 FQGTGA. CDR3 length equals 15 residues. V lost 2 bases and J 1 base, leaving 12 bases between the germline ends. V and J are TRBV7-3 and TRBJ2-7; D is perhaps TRBD1 (5 bases). The sample consisted of PBMCs, taken around atezolizumab (anti-PD-L1) treatment. This TCR came from a man aged 65-85 years with urothelial cancer. DNA for the CDR3: TGTGCCAGCAGCTTAGGGGCGGCTTCTTCCTACGAGCAGTACTTC. It is translated as CASSLGAASSYEQYF.